Shown below are 20 T cell receptor beta chains from a single sample sequenced in a study of CD8 T cells in ankylosing spondylitis. Antigen specificity for these receptors is unknown. Broader study findings: Ankylosing spondylitis blood appeared to be characterized by a TCR beta motif of fewer than ten highly homologous variants.

TCRdb fed the 5' RACE reads into MiXCR, producing one record per CDR3 protein. The sample holds around 480,000 distinct CDR3 sequences, 15% to 20% seen once. Material for sequencing was blood, either unsorted or a sorted T cell fraction (not recorded which). These receptors all come from a male donor with ankylosing spondylitis.

This clonotype was counted only a few times. V is TRBV20-1 and J is TRBJ2-7, with TRBD1 matching 10 bases. The junction had 12 bases not matched to a gene; V was cut back by 1 base and J by 9 bases. The CDR3 totals 15 residues. Per germline, CDR1 DFQATT and CDR2 SNEGSKA (reference sequence). The CDR3 DNA sequence: TGCAGTGCTAGAGTGGTGCCGGGACAGGGGCATGTGCAGTACTTC. Translation gives CSARVVPGQGHVQYF.

This clonotype has ten or more counts. The chain recombines TRBV12-3 or TRBV12-4 with TRBJ1-1; D uncertain. The CDR3 consists of 14 residues. Trimming cost V 6 bases and J 3 bases, with 14 bases left between them. The CDR3, as DNA: TGTGCCAGCAGCTACTTACAGCGCTACACTGAAGCTTTCTTT. Translation: CASSYLQRYTEAFF.

The chain recombines TRBV12-3 or TRBV12-4 with TRBJ1-6, with D perhaps matching TRBD1 (5 bases). The germline V and J ends were trimmed by 1 base and 10 bases, with 11 bases remaining between them. The CDR3 contains 14 residues. CDR3 in amino acids: CASSLDRSWSPLHF. The CDR3 bases are TGTGCCAGCAGTTTAGACAGGTCCTGGTCACCCCTCCACTTT.

The chain links TRBV6-1 to TRBJ2-1; TRBD2 agrees at 8 bases. The CDR3 covers 15 residues. Germline CDR1 and CDR2: MNHNS and SASEGT. Trimming removed 7 bases from V and 0 bases from J; junction bases left unmatched: 5. This CDR3 is CASKRAGGSYNEQFF. CDR3 bases: TGTGCCAGCAAAAGGGCGGGGGGCTCCTACAATGAGCAGTTCTTC.

The rearrangement links TRBV6-1 to TRBJ2-6, with D hard to call. This CDR3 is built from 13 residues. Germline lookup yields CDR1 MNHNS and CDR2 SASEGT. V was trimmed by 8 bases and J by 1 base, leaving 6 bases between them. The CDR3 coding sequence is TGTGCCAGCTTGGGGTCTGGGGCCAACGTCCTGACTTTC. It specifies CASLGSGANVLTF.

V is TRBV20-1 and J is TRBJ2-5, with D tentatively TRBD1 or TRBD2 (6 bases each). Trimming took 6 bases from V and 5 from J, leaving 10 bases between them. Germline V CDR1 and CDR2: DFQATT, SNEGSKA (reference sequence). CDR3 length: 11 residues. The CDR3 protein is CSAQGGETQYF. DNA for the CDR3: TGCAGTGCCCAAGGGGGGGAGACCCAGTACTTC.

This clonotype was observed a few times. This sequence joins TRBV7-9 and TRBJ2-5, with D maybe TRBD1 (5 bases). The ends were cut back, 1 base at V and 5 bases at J, with 11 bases in the middle. Germline values: CDR1 SEHNR, CDR2 FQNEAQ (reference sequence). This CDR3 comprises 14 residues. CDR3 coding DNA: TGTGCCAGCAGCTTAGGGGTAGGGGCGGAGACCCAGTACTTC. It yields the protein CASSLGVGAETQYF.

This clonotype showed up many times. The genes are TRBV5-1 and TRBJ2-6, with TRBD1 identical over 8 bases. J gave up 4 bases and V 4 bases, and 4 bases lay outside the gene matches. This CDR3 has 15 amino acids. Germline V gene data show CDR1 as SGHRS and CDR2 as YFSETQ. CDR3 loop: CASSRTGYGANVLTF. Written as DNA, the CDR3 is TGCGCCAGCAGCAGGACAGGGTACGGGGCCAACGTCCTGACTTTC.

This clonotype was observed a few times. The chain uses TRBV7-6 and TRBJ1-2; 8 nucleotides align to TRBD1. The J segment lost 4 bases and the V segment lost 0 bases, leaving 4 bases of the junction unmatched. CDR3 length: 15 residues. Germline V CDR1 and CDR2: SGHVS, FNYEAQ. The CDR3 spells CASSLAQGGSYGYTF. CDR3 bases: TGTGCCAGCAGCTTAGCACAGGGGGGGAGCTATGGCTACACCTTC.

This chain links TRBV7-6 with TRBJ1-1; D is uncertain. CDR1 and CDR2 from the germline V gene are SGHVS and FNYEAQ. CDR3 size: 17 residues. Between the trimmed V and J ends, which lost 5 bases and 1 base, there was a span of 20 bases. The CDR3 loop is CASSPGVFGQKNTEAFF. The CDR3, as DNA: TGTGCCAGCAGCCCGGGCGTCTTTGGGCAGAAGAACACTGAAGCTTTCTTT.

The genes are TRBV5-1 and TRBJ1-6; D gene ambiguous. Trimming took off 0 bases at V and 9 bases at J, with 10 bases between the two ends. CDR1 and CDR2 (germline): SGHRS, YFSETQ. There are 14 residues in the CDR3. The CDR3 sequence: CASSLAGIPSPLHF. CDR3 DNA: TGCGCCAGCAGCTTGGCCGGCATTCCTTCACCCCTCCACTTT.

This sequence joins TRBV6-1 and TRBJ2-1; D possibly matches TRBD1 or TRBD2 (5 bases each). Looked up from germline, CDR1 is MNHNS and CDR2 is SASEGT. The CDR3 totals 15 residues. The ends were cut back, 8 bases at V and 7 bases at J, with 21 bases in the middle. The CDR3 bases are TGTGCCAGCGAGAGGGGCGATAGCCAGAGGAATGAGCAGTTCTTC. This codes for CASERGDSQRNEQFF.

V and J are TRBV6-1 and TRBJ2-1, with 8 nucleotides matching TRBD2. The junction had 4 bases not matched to a gene; V was cut back by 7 bases and J by 2 bases. CDR1 MNHNS and CDR2 SASEGT come from the germline V gene. The CDR3 is made up of 14 amino acids. DNA for the CDR3: TGTGCCAGCAAGCGGGAGATTACCTACAATGAGCAGTTCTTC. Amino acids: CASKREITYNEQFF.

This clonotype was seen only a few times. V usage is TRBV24-1 and J usage is TRBJ2-7; TRBD1 aligns across 7 bases. The V segment lost 3 bases and the J segment 5 bases; nucleotides outside the gene matches: 9. CDR1 is KGHDR, CDR2 SFDVKD, per germline. The CDR3 totals 15 residues. The CDR3 DNA is TGTGCCACCAGTGATCGCCGGGACAGACTCGACGAGCAGTACTTC. The encoded protein is CATSDRRDRLDEQYF.

This clonotype occurred a few times. The chain uses TRBV5-1 and TRBJ2-7; no firm D call. Germline V gene lookup returns CDR1 SGHRS and CDR2 YFSETQ. CDR3 length equals 15 residues. V was trimmed by 4 bases and J by 4 bases, leaving 18 bases between them. The CDR3, as DNA: TGCGCCAGCAGCATGTTGCCGACAAGCAGATACGAGCAGTACTTC. Translation gives CASSMLPTSRYEQYF.

The genes are TRBV2 and TRBJ2-3; maybe TRBD2 (6 bases). The CDR3 is 13 residues long. Germline values: CDR1 SNHLY, CDR2 FYNNEI. Deletions cut 3 bases from V and 5 bases from J, with 9 bases between. CDR3 in DNA: TGTGCCAGCAGTGACGGGGGTCGAGATACGCAGTATTTT. It codes for CASSDGGRDTQYF.

This clonotype turned up a few times. The CDR3 DNA reads TGTGCCAGCAGCGTAGACGGGACAGTTGGCTACACCTTC. The encoded protein is CASSVDGTVGYTF. The V call is TRBV9, the J call TRBJ1-2; 7 nucleotides align to TRBD1. Germline V lookup: CDR1 SGDLS, CDR2 YYNGEE. CDR3 length equals 13 residues. After removal of 0 bases from V and 7 bases from J, the junction contained 3 bases not matched to a gene.

This clonotype was counted at least ten times. This sequence joins TRBV4-2 and TRBJ2-2, with 7 nucleotides matching TRBD1. V was clipped by 0 bases and J by 5 bases; unmatched bases: 9. Germline V CDR1 and CDR2: LGHNA, YNFKEQ. The CDR3 totals 17 residues. The CDR3 loop is CASSQDKQGIRTGELFF. CDR3 bases: TGTGCCAGCAGCCAAGATAAACAGGGGATAAGGACCGGGGAGCTGTTTTTT.

V gene TRBV12-3 or TRBV12-4 combines with J gene TRBJ1-5; 7 bases fit TRBD1. This CDR3 contains 14 residues. V was pared by 3 bases and J by 4 bases, with 3 bases of the junction left unmatched. The chain's CDR3 is CASSFGTANQPQHF. CDR3 in DNA: TGTGCCAGCAGTTTCGGGACAGCTAATCAGCCCCAGCATTTT.

This clonotype was picked up a small number of times. This chain joins TRBV24-1 and TRBJ2-2; 11 bases are a match to TRBD2. The V gene's germline CDR1 is KGHDR and CDR2 SFDVKD. CDR3 length: 19 amino acids. With 4 bases clipped from V and 0 bases from J, the junction kept 9 bases outside the gene matches. CDR3 coding DNA: TGTGCCACCAGTGACTACAAAGGGACTAGCGGAACGAACACCGGGGAGCTGTTTTTT. Translated: CATSDYKGTSGTNTGELFF.